The entry below describes one T cell receptor (beta chain). This sample is part of a study of T-cell memory formation after mild COVID-19. TCRdb redid the calling of the 5' RACE reads with MiXCR, one entry per CDR3 protein. The sample includes 450,000 or so distinct CDR3 sequences, roughly 25% of them seen just once. Trimming shortened V by 0 bases and J by 2 bases, and 14 bases separated the two germline ends. The germline V gene encodes CDR1 MNHEY and CDR2 SMNVEV (reference sequence). This CDR3 contains 17 residues. This sequence was found in an adult woman who had mild COVID-19 (a few samples of this study predate the infection). Cell type and time point are not known. J is TRBJ1-3 and V is TRBV27; D is perhaps TRBD1 (6 bases). The source material was PBMCs or a T cell subset sorted from them (not recorded which). In DNA form, the CDR3 reads TGTGCCAGCAGTTTATCGTGGGTCACAGGGCCTGGAAACACCATATATTTT. Protein: CASSLSWVTGPGNTIYF.